This TCR beta chain appears in the sequencing data of a study of T cell responses to AZD1222 COVID-19 vaccine (dated by TCRdb to 2020 to 2023). With respect to the entire study: TCR sequencing covered more than 230 trial participants: some 210 given two doses of AZD1222 and about 26 given two doses of MenACWY control vaccine. Trial participants were enrolled by age into subgroups of 18-55, 56-69 and 70-plus years, and 148, 28 and 57 TCR-sequenced participants, respectively, were included in these subgroups.

The paper's findings and limits, for the study overall: Only five or six AZD1222 recipients were SARS-CoV-2 seropositive at baseline, limiting conclusions about previously exposed vaccinees. Because no day 14 peak-response samples were available, repertoires were characterized only after the peak T cell response. Epitopes outside the regions mutated in the B.1.351 and B.1.1.7 variants were reportedly recognized by nearly half of the unique spike-specific TCRs. After two AZD1222 doses, both the breadth and the depth of spike-specific TCRs were significantly higher than at day 0 and than in MenACWY recipients. CD4 TCRs associated with the vaccine covered the entire spike protein, and the dominant responses were in regions 160-218 and 743-854. Participants were mostly white British, with more females than males. The authors suggested clonal diversity may have been underestimated. The 56-69-year group was small, and its depth increase did not reach significance, likely because of low power.

The CDR3 regions of human TCRbeta chains were subjected to immunosequencing. For the original study's pipeline: TCRs in the repertoires were matched against a reference library of SARS-CoV-2-specific TCRs that had been generated with the MIRA antigen-specificity platform. Breadth was defined as the fraction of unique TCRs that were SARS-CoV-2-associated, and depth was defined as the fraction of total T cells that were SARS-CoV-2-associated. Using the MIRA data, each spike-specific TCR was assigned both to the spike region to which the TCR was reactive and to a CD4 or CD8 class. Log10-transformed breadth and depth values were compared by one-way ANOVA with Sidak's multiple comparisons tests. As stored in TCRdb, this immuneACCESS dataset retains in-frame rearrangements with V and J assigned. A fraction of the clones does not appear; measured against another copy, unresolved V genes explain less than half of the discrepancy, and the remainder lacks a known reason. The DNA was the basis for D and trimming; V, J and clone size are from that table. This sample lists roughly 140,000 clones; approximately 90% were detected once. Roughly 10% of the sample rests with the top ten.

This clone was recorded once. There is no known antigen for this receptor. The sample holds no much larger clone one base away, and base qualities are not on file. V and J lose 3 bases and 2 bases, and a span of 7 bases separates them. Reading the germline V gene (reference sequence) gives CDR1 MNHEY and CDR2 SMNVEV. The CDR3 numbers 13 residues from cysteine through phenylalanine. Left in the record is the CDR3 DNA by itself, 39 bases read in frame from the first base. This specimen's time point label, per the study, means: about 28 days (+/-7) after the second vaccine dose. AZD1222 recipients with second doses at about 4 weeks or about 12 weeks were pooled, because spike-specific TCR depth and breadth did not differ between schedules. The vaccinee samples were drawn from two UK trials, COV001 and COV002, one of which was a single-blind randomized controlled phase 2/3 trial testing AZD1222 (ChAdOx1 nCoV-19) in healthy adults. For TCRbeta chain sequencing, PBMC samples were collected from trial participants at day 0 and at day 28 after the second dose.

This material consisted of peripheral blood, taken 28 days after the second AZD1222 dose. The rearranged chain carries TRBV27 and TRBJ1-2, with the identity of the D gene unclear. The clonotype was recovered from an adult who received the AZD1222 COVID-19 vaccine. The sequenced DNA: TGTGCCAGCAGTTTCGGTACGAACTATGGCTACACCTTC. Translation gives CASSFGTNYGYTF.